The rows below give T cell receptor beta chains drawn from one sample of a study of cytotoxic CD8 clonotypes in ibrutinib-treated CLL. The repertoire was sequenced with immunoSEQ multiplex PCR; TCRdb's copy has only in-frame clones and lacks some. The table shows hundreds of thousands of clones, with 67% occurring only once. The material was PBMCs, obtained after 36 months of ibrutinib treatment. Receptor source: a human donor with chronic lymphocytic leukemia. Both conserved end residues are part of each CDR3. Each record gives: V gene, J gene, clone size, D gene, CDR3 DNA, CDR3 protein. The D gene is left open where the match is weak. Clone sizes are given selectively: once, few, many, or a class where the clone is expanded.

V gene: TRBV29-1; J gene: TRBJ2-1; clone size: -; D gene: TRBD2; CDR3 DNA: TGCAGCGTGGGATCCCTAGCGGCGGGGAATGAGCAGTTCTTC; CDR3 protein: CSVGSLAAGNEQFF
V gene: TRBV27; J gene: TRBJ2-2; clone size: -; D gene: -; CDR3 DNA: TGTGCCAGCAGTTTTATCCGGGGGTTAGGCACCGGGGAGCTGTTTTTT; CDR3 protein: CASSFIRGLGTGELFF
V gene: TRBV19; J gene: TRBJ2-1; clone size: -; D gene: -; CDR3 DNA: TGTGCCAGTAGTATTGACCACTCCTCCTACAATGAGCAGTTCTTC; CDR3 protein: CASSIDHSSYNEQFF
V gene: TRBV28; J gene: TRBJ2-7; clone size: -; D gene: TRBD1; CDR3 DNA: TGTGCCAGCAGTACTTCCTCCGGGACAGGGTGGGACGAGCAGTACTTC; CDR3 protein: CASSTSSGTGWDEQYF
V gene: TRBV29-1; J gene: TRBJ2-1; clone size: -; D gene: -; CDR3 DNA: TGCAGCGTTGGACTCCTCTACAATGAGCAGTTCTTC; CDR3 protein: CSVGLLYNEQFF
V gene: TRBV5-1; J gene: TRBJ1-3; clone size: -; D gene: -; CDR3 DNA: TGCGCCAGCAGCAAGGTGGGGACCTTCTCTGGAAACACCATATATTTT; CDR3 protein: CASSKVGTFSGNTIYF
V gene: TRBV29-1; J gene: TRBJ2-7; clone size: -; D gene: -; CDR3 DNA: TGCAGCGTTGGATCCAGCTACGAGCAGTACTTC; CDR3 protein: CSVGSSYEQYF
V gene: TRBV19; J gene: TRBJ1-5; clone size: -; D gene: TRBD1; CDR3 DNA: TGTGCCAGTAGTATAGGCTCCTCAGGGGGCGGCAATCAGCCCCAGCATTTT; CDR3 protein: CASSIGSSGGGNQPQHF
V gene: TRBV7-7; J gene: TRBJ2-5; clone size: -; D gene: -; CDR3 DNA: TGTGCCAGCAGCAAACAGGGTGGTTTGGAGACCCAGTACTTC; CDR3 protein: CASSKQGGLETQYF
V gene: TRBV27; J gene: TRBJ1-5; clone size: few; D gene: TRBD1; CDR3 DNA: TGTGCCAGCGGACAGGGGGCAGGTCAGCCCCAGCATTTT; CDR3 protein: CASGQGAGQPQHF
V gene: TRBV10-3; J gene: TRBJ2-7; clone size: few; D gene: -; CDR3 DNA: TGTGCCACCGAGACGGGGCCGGACGAGCAGTACTTC; CDR3 protein: CATETGPDEQYF
V gene: TRBV29-1; J gene: TRBJ2-1; clone size: -; D gene: -; CDR3 DNA: TGCAGCGTTGTTTCCCGACAGCTACCCTCCTACAATGAGCAGTTCTTC; CDR3 protein: CSVVSRQLPSYNEQFF
V gene: TRBV5-1; J gene: TRBJ2-3; clone size: -; D gene: -; CDR3 DNA: TGCGCCAGCAGCCGCACGCCGGGGGGCGGGGATACGCAGTATTTT; CDR3 protein: CASSRTPGGGDTQYF